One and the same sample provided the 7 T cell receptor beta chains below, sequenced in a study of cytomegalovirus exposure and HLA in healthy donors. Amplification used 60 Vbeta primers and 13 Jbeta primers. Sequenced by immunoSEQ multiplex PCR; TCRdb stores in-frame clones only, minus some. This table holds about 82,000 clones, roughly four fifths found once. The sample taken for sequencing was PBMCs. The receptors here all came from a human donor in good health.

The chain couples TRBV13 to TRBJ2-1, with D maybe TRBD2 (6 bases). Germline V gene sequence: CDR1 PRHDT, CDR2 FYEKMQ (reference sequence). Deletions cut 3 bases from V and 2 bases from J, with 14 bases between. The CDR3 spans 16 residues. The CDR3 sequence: CASSFSTGEPYNEQFF. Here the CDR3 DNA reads TGTGCCAGCAGCTTTTCAACGGGGGAGCCCTACAATGAGCAGTTCTTC.

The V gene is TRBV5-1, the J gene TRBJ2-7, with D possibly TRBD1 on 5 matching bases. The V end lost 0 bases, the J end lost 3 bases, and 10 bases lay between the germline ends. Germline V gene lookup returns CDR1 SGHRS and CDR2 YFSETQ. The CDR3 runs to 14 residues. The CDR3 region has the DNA TGCGCCAGCAGCTTGGGCGGCCAGGGCTACGAGCAGTACTTC. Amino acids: CASSLGGQGYEQYF.

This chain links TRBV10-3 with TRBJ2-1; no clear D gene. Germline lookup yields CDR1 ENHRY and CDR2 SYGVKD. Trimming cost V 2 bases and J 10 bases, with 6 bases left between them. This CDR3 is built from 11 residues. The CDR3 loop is CAISENSEQFF. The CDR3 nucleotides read TGTGCCATCAGTGAGAACTCGGAGCAGTTCTTC.

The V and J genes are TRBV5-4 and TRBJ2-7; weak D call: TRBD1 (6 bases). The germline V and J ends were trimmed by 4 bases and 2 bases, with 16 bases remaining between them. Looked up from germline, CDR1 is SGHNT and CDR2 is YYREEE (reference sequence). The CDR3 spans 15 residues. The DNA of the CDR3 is TGTGCCAGCAGCCATCCGGGACAAGCGACCTACGAGCAGTACTTC. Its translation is CASSHPGQATYEQYF.

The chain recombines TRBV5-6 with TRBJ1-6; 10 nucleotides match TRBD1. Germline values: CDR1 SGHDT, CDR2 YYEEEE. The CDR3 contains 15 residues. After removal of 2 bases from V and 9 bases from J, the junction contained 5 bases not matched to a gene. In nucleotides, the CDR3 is TGTGCCAGCAGCTTCGTGGGACAGGGGATTTCACCCCTCCACTTT. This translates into CASSFVGQGISPLHF.

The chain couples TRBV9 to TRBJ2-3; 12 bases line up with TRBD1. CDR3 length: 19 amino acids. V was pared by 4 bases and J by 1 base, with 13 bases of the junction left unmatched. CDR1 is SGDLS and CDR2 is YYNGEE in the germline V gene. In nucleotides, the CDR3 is TGTGCCAGCAGCCGGCCGGGACAGGGGGCTTCGATGGGCACAGATACGCAGTATTTT. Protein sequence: CASSRPGQGASMGTDTQYF. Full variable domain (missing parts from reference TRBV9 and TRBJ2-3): DSGVTQTPKHLITATGQRVTLRCSPRSGDLSVYWYQQSLDQGLQFLIQYYNGEERAKGNILERFSAQQFPDLHSELNLSSLELGDSALYFCASSRPGQGASMGTDTQYFGPGTRLTVL.

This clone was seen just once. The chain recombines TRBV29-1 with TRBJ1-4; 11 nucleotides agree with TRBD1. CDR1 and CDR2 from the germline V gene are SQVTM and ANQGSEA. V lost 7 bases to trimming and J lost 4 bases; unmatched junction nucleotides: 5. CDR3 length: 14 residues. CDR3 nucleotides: TGCAGCGCCCGGGGACAGGGGGGTAATGAAAAACTGTTTTTT. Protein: CSARGQGGNEKLFF.